This entry describes one TCR beta chain. This entry is derived from a study of blood T cell repertoires in COVID-19. On the study more broadly: PBMCs, B-cell-depleted T cells, or T cells provided the cDNA or gDNA that made up the material.

The CDR3 extends over 14 amino acids. In germline, CDR1 is MNHEY, CDR2 SVGAGI. The germline V and J ends were trimmed by 2 bases and 4 bases, with 11 bases remaining between them. Seattle participants joined during active infection and were tracked over time. As originally analysed: Reference gene primer amplification gave nucleated cell count estimates. The repertoire was sequenced with immunoSEQ multiplex PCR; TCRdb's copy has only in-frame clones and lacks some. V and J calls plus clone size are reproduced from that table; the DNA served to infer D and trimming. The sample gives hundreds of thousands of clones, around 92% of which show up once; more than 9.5% is in the top ten.

V gene TRBV6-5 combines with J gene TRBJ2-5; possibly TRBD1 for D (5 bases). The sequence derives from a woman aged 25 to 45 with COVID-19, enrolled during active disease. The sample taken for sequencing was peripheral blood. The CDR3 region is CASSYTDRGETQYF. DNA of the CDR3: TGTGCCAGCAGTTACACCGACAGAGGAGAGACCCAGTACTTC.